These 7 T cell receptor beta chains originate from one sample sequenced in a study of cytomegalovirus exposure and HLA in healthy donors. It was with 60 Vbeta and 13 Jbeta primers that the PCR ran. TCRdb's copy holds only in-frame clones and misses some; the assay was immunoSEQ multiplex PCR. The sample has 100,000 to 150,000 clones; about 81% are singletons. The sample consisted of PBMCs. These receptor sequences come from a woman in her twenties or thirties in good health and CMV-seronegative.

The chain employs TRBV2 and TRBJ2-1; 10 bases align to TRBD2. CDR3 length: 15 amino acids. Unmatched junction bases numbered 3, after V lost 1 base and J lost 6 bases. Germline CDR1 SNHLY, CDR2 FYNNEI. Here the CDR3 DNA reads TGTGCCAGCAGTGAAGATAGCGGGAGGCTCAATGAGCAGTTCTTC. Protein: CASSEDSGRLNEQFF. The full variable domain, in which reference TRBV2 and TRBJ2-1 provide the parts outside the CDR3, is EPEVTQTPSHQVTQMGQEVILRCVPISNHLYFYWYRQILGQKVEFLVSFYNNEISEKSEIFDDQFSVERPDGSNFTLKIRSTKLEDSAMYFCASSEDSGRLNEQFFGPGTRLTVL.

J is TRBJ2-1 and V is TRBV29-1; D is perhaps TRBD1 (6 bases). V was cut by 0 bases and J by 3 bases, with 6 bases left in between. Germline assignment: CDR1 SQVTM and CDR2 ANQGSEA. The length of the CDR3 is 13 residues. The CDR3 DNA is TGCAGCGTTGAAGAGGACAGCTACAATGAGCAGTTCTTC. As protein: CSVEEDSYNEQFF.

This rearrangement joins TRBV2 to TRBJ1-1; 11 nucleotides line up with TRBD1. V lost 11 bases and J lost 1; bases outside the gene matches: 3. Germline V gene lookup returns CDR1 SNHLY and CDR2 FYNNEI. The CDR3 covers 13 residues. CDR3 coding DNA: TGTGCCGCAGGACAGGGGGCGAACACTGAAGCTTTCTTT. Its protein product is CAAGQGANTEAFF. The entire variable domain, with the rest obtained from reference TRBV2 and TRBJ1-1, is as follows: EPEVTQTPSHQVTQMGQEVILRCVPISNHLYFYWYRQILGQKVEFLVSFYNNEISEKSEIFDDQFSVERPDGSNFTLKIRSTKLEDSAMYFCAAGQGANTEAFFGQGTRLTVV.

With regard to this clone: Other DNA sequences in the same sample also yield this CDR3. The chain uses TRBV28 and TRBJ2-5; possible D gene TRBD2, 7 bases. The V gene's germline CDR1 is MDHEN and CDR2 SYDVKM. There are 16 residues in the CDR3. The V gene lost 6 bases and the J gene lost 2 bases, with 19 bases spanning the gap. CDR3 coding DNA: TGTGCCAGCAGGGGGGCTAGCGGACTATTACAAGAGACCCAGTACTTC. Translation: CASRGASGLLQETQYF.

This clone has only a few counts. The J gene is TRBJ1-6, the V gene TRBV6-1; the D gene is possibly TRBD1 (5 bases). Germline loops: CDR1 MNHNS, CDR2 SASEGT. Between the trimmed V and J ends, which lost 3 bases and 14 bases, there was a span of 29 bases. This CDR3 region has 18 residues. CDR3 DNA sequence: TGTGCCAGCAGTGATGAGGCAGGGAGGGGTATTCACCCCTCGGCCCTCCACTTT. Its translation is CASSDEAGRGIHPSALHF.

The gene calls are TRBV11-3 and TRBJ1-4; TRBD1 matches at 10 bases. The CDR3 contains 15 residues. Trimming removed 5 bases from V and 5 bases from J; junction bases left unmatched: 5. The V gene's germline CDR1 is SGHNT and CDR2 YENEEA. In DNA form, the CDR3 reads TGTGCCAGCAGCATGCGACAGGGGGCGAATGAAAAACTGTTTTTT. The encoded protein is CASSMRQGANEKLFF.

The gene calls are TRBV5-7 and TRBJ2-2, with 8 bases matching TRBD1. TRBV5-7 is an ORF, and what it does is uncertain. J was trimmed by 6 bases and V by 2 bases; bases with no gene match: 3. The CDR3 runs 14 residues. CDR3 in amino acids: CASSFPQGAGELFF. Written as DNA, the CDR3 is TGTGCCAGCAGCTTTCCACAGGGGGCCGGGGAGCTGTTTTTT.